The present entry profiles one T cell receptor (beta chain) with its context. There is no known antigen for this receptor. No base quality information exists; no much larger clone differs at one position. The germline V gene provides CDR1 MDHEN and CDR2 SYDVKM. The CDR3 spans 14 residues, from the cysteine through the phenylalanine. Only the CDR3 DNA is retained, 42 bases long and in frame from the first base. The germline V and J ends show losses of 1 base and 7 bases respectively, and no gene match explains 4 bases of the junction. The cohort comprised several hundred healthy bone marrow donors. All cohort members were sampled while nominally healthy, although unrecorded immune exposures were likely present. The donor tested CMV seropositive and was one of the 289 seropositive cohort members. Each donor provided a peripheral blood sample, and peripheral blood mononuclear cells were used for TCR beta sequencing. Genomic DNA was extracted from the blood cell samples with the Qiagen DNeasy Blood Extraction Kit.

Library preparation used the immunoSEQ multiplex PCR assay. A mixture of 60 forward primers for TCR Vbeta segments and 13 reverse primers for TCR Jbeta segments was used in the multiplex PCR. The CDR3 region of rearranged TCR beta genes was amplified from genomic DNA by a multiplex PCR assay. The Illumina HiSeq System was used to sequence the amplified TCR beta libraries as 87-base-pair reads. Per the authors' processing: Across the roughly 600 repertoires, a later analysis counted approximately 83 million unique TCR beta chains, some 11 million of which were shared by at least two donors. Raw reads were error-corrected and collapsed into unique sequences with a nearest-neighbor algorithm that merged closely related sequences to remove PCR and sequencing errors. V, D and J gene segments were assigned by aligning CDR3 sequences to IMGT reference sequences. For a sequence to be retained, at least a six-nucleotide match to both a V gene segment and a J gene segment was required. Rearrangements were called productive when the CDR3 lacked stop codons and stayed in frame with V and J; all others were non-productive. Following IMGT convention, CDR3 was defined as the stretch from the second conserved V-encoded cysteine up to the conserved J-encoded phenylalanine. The earlier analysis of about 530 of the donors excluded any sequence lacking an unambiguous match to a single V gene segment. In an earlier analysis of several hundred of the donors, V segments were called functional above 56.7% productive rearrangements and were called segregating when the between-donor standard deviation exceeded 5%. To diagnose cytomegalovirus status from the catalog of TCR beta chain sequences, a statistical classification framework was built. A later analysis assigned V and J genes by comparing TCR nucleotide sequences with IMGT/GENE-DB human TR gene sequences. The TCRdist pipeline was used in a later analysis to assign CDR3 sequences and most-parsimonious VDJ recombination scenarios. In a later analysis, each TCR beta chain was defined by its CDR3 amino acid sequence together with its V-gene family, and reads without a unique V-gene family were excluded. In a later analysis, around 600 highly shared, low-generation-probability nucleotide sequences were removed to address suspected cross-contamination and a sequencing artifact. In a later analysis, a clonal expansion index was calculated for each public chain from normalized within-repertoire ranks of inferred template counts. In a later analysis, generation probabilities were computed with a VDJ recombination model fitted to out-of-frame rearrangements, and the resulting probabilities were checked against IGoR. In a later analysis, TCR-TCR, TCR-HLA and TCR-CMV co-occurrence was scored with hypergeometric tests, and a repertoire-size bias correction was applied to TCR pairs. In a later analysis, false discovery rates were estimated by permuting HLA or CMV assignments 20 times. In a later analysis, co-occurring TCRs were grouped using DBSCAN, and TCRdist sequence similarity was added for clustering within HLA-allele-positive subsets. For co-occurrence clustering, repertoires with fewer than 30,000 or more than 120,000 public chains were excluded, along with roughly 5 repertoires with anomalous nucleotide sharing. TCRdb re-hosts the immuneACCESS table, in-frame sequences only. Its copies lack some clones; in the studies checked, an unresolved V gene accounts for under half of them, and the cause for the rest is not known. V and J calls and clone size follow that table, whereas D and trimming were derived from the DNA. Recorded for this sample are some 120,000 clones; roughly two thirds of them occurred a single time. The top ten hold less than 2% of the sample.

This sample was taken from a study of cytomegalovirus exposure and HLA in healthy donors listed by TCRdb under 2017. About the full investigation: In an earlier analysis of under 600 of the donors, approximately 260 Gb of sequence data and approximately 120 million unique TCR beta sequences from 150 million to 200 million T cells were reported. Around 300 gigabases of sequencing data and 70 million to 85 million unique TCR sequences were included in an early release covering roughly 700 HLA-typed donors. Of the 300 to 500 genotyped donors, more than 75% were placed in the genetic ancestry cluster associated with self-reported Caucasian donors. The study aimed to test whether cataloging public T cell receptors could reveal signatures of past pathogen exposure. The study profiled the T cell repertoires of under 700 subjects by immunosequencing and related them to cytomegalovirus serostatus. Along with the approximately 670-subject first cohort, a separate validation cohort of more than 90 different subjects was used. To predict cytomegalovirus infection status, the study brought together high-throughput TCR immunosequencing, statistical association of individual TCRs with disease status, and machine learning. A later analysis re-examined previously published TCR beta repertoires from 600 to 700 donors and added high-resolution HLA genotyping to investigate patterns of TCR occurrence. Rather than drawing on any new phenotypic data, the later analysis identified candidate immune exposures from TCR beta sequences and the way those sequences occurred across donors. To decide whether each TCR beta V gene segment behaved as functional or pseudogenic, an earlier analysis of some 570 of the donors relied on high-throughput TCR beta sequencing. Donor age, sex, ethnicity and CMV serostatus were compiled alongside the repertoire data. In a later genetic analysis, genome-wide SNP genotypes for about 55% of the roughly 670 donors were used, and that subset was treated as a discovery cohort. All discovery cohort repertoires had been generated on a single sequencing platform. HLA typing covered class I and class II loci at four-digit resolution. Typing coverage differed by locus: A, B, C, DRB1 and DQB1 were typed in roughly 629-640 donors, DQA1 in 500 to 550, DPA1 in over 600, and DPB1 in approximately 450. Roughly 5 DR-DQ haplotypes were handled as single units for association and clustering, since linkage in the cohort was strong. Among around 400 genotyped donors of the cohort, an average of approximately 240,000 unique TCR beta nucleotide sequences was sequenced per donor, of which about 19% were non-productive. Here is what the overall study found, with its caveats: Several of the top co-occurrence clusters appeared to be linked to parvovirus B19, influenza, CMV and Epstein-Barr virus, according to a later analysis. A later analysis found that HLA-associated TCR beta chains were more clonally expanded and had lower generation probabilities than equally common non-associated chains. A further reported finding was that TCR beta sequences accurately predicted the HLA-A and HLA-B alleles for most subjects in the first cohort. A cluster of highly shared sequence variants was judged likely to be a technical artifact of the sequencing pipeline. In a later analysis, the rate of TCR association differed among HLA loci, with DRB1 alleles having the most associated TCRs and HLA-C alleles having the fewest. The classifier was reported to diagnose cytomegalovirus status with high specificity and sensitivity in both the original and validation cohorts. Strong co-occurrence of HLA alleles, especially DR and DQ, made assigning TCR associations to individual alleles difficult. Correlated functional status among segregating V segments might reflect linkage disequilibrium, but an unknown experimental factor could not be ruled out. An earlier analysis of several hundred of the donors showed that most TCR beta V segments appeared in productive rearrangements either about 87% or about 30% of the time, which broadly matched IMGT annotations. The earlier analysis of approximately 590 of the donors excluded 15 to 20 rarely observed V segments, including chromosome 9 orphons, because counts were too low. Because the 87-base-pair reads could not distinguish some IMGT-functional V segments, including TRBV6-2 and TRBV6-3, those segments were excluded. Most TCR sequences were observed very rarely across donors, whereas some public TCRs were present in many individuals. According to a later genetic analysis, donors in an Asian-associated ancestry cluster had fewer N-insertions in productive TCRs than the approximately 670-donor mean. Three of the identified cytomegalovirus-associated TCR beta chains were confirmed in vitro to be specific for cytomegalovirus antigens. In the study, some 180 TCR beta chains were listed as associated with cytomegalovirus. A later analysis associated 17,000 or so TCR beta sequences with specific HLA alleles at a false discovery rate of 0.05. Sequencing depth was assumed to be roughly uniform across donors in the presence/absence analyses, though that assumption may not hold. CMV serostatus was the only immune exposure information available for the cohort. A later genetic analysis associated a missense DCLRE1C variant with V-gene and J-gene trimming of TCR beta chains, and an independent cohort replicated the association. HLA typing was unavailable for some donors at each locus, so association tests used only the typed subset. A later analysis found that most CMV-associated TCR beta chains appeared HLA-restricted, with HLA associations seemingly driven largely by CMV exposure. The authors suggested that the approach could potentially be generalized to other disease states and immunological phenotypes. Only TCR beta chains were sequenced in this cohort, and the absence of alpha or paired-chain data limited detectable features.

Sequenced: PBMCs. In this chain, TRBV28 is recombined with TRBJ1-5; the central 7 bases match TRBD1. This receptor was identified in a man aged 25 to 45 in good health and CMV-seropositive. The CDR3 here reads CASSLLTGLQPQHF. The DNA reads as follows: TGTGCCAGCAGTTTATTGACAGGGCTACAGCCCCAGCATTTT.